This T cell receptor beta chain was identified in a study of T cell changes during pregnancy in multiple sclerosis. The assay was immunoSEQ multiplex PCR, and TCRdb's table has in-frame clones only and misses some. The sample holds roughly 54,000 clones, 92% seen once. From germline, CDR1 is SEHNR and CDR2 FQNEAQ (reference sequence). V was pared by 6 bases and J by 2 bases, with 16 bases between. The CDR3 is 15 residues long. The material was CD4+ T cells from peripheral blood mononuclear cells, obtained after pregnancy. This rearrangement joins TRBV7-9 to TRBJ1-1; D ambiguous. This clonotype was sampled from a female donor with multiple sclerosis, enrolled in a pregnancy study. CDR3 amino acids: CASSKSNGLNTEAFF. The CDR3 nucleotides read TGTGCCAGCAGTAAAAGCAATGGTCTCAACACTGAAGCTTTCTTT.